This TCR beta chain was sequenced in a study of blood T cell repertoires in COVID-19. On the study more broadly: Samples taken during acute and convalescent COVID-19 were collected in the United States, Italy and Spain. T cells, B-cell-depleted T cells, or PBMCs supplied cDNA or gDNA.

Cohort 3 recovered donors had two negative PCRs, clearance, or symptom resolution. Profiling relied on immunoSEQ multiplex PCR, and the TCRdb table lists in-frame clones only, not all of them. This sample has some 300,000 clones, with around 89% found just once. Losses at the gene ends were 4 bases for V and 3 bases for J; bases not matched to a gene: 9. From germline, CDR1 is SGHNT and CDR2 YYREEE (reference sequence). This CDR3 is built from 16 residues. The rearrangement links TRBV5-4 to TRBJ2-5, with 10 bases that match TRBD1. What was sequenced was PBMCs or T cells enriched from blood (not recorded which). This TCR was sampled from a woman aged 40 to 50 who had recovered from COVID-19. The CDR3: CASSRPRDRGEETQYF. CDR3 bases: TGTGCCAGCAGCAGACCCCGGGACAGGGGCGAAGAGACCCAGTACTTC.